The 10 T cell receptor beta chains listed next were all sequenced from one sample in a study of CD8 T cells in ankylosing spondylitis (dated by TCRdb to the late 2010s). Overall results and qualifications from the work: Blood from ankylosing spondylitis patients appeared to be characterized by a TCR beta motif made up of seven or eight highly homologous amino acid variants.

Library generation was performed with 5' RACE. Sequencing used an Illumina HiSeq 2500. TCRdb cleaned the public reads at Q25 with fastp, built clones with MiXCR and kept in-frame beta chains. Each CDR3 protein gets just one entry, which takes the most common genes and DNA from the rows behind it. The sample includes under 450,000 distinct CDR3 sequences, with more than 15% observed a single time. The leading ten clones occupy 1% of the sample. These receptors have no known antigen. The sequenced material came from blood, either unsorted or a sorted T cell fraction (not recorded which). These receptors were collected from a male donor with ankylosing spondylitis.

The table lists this clonotype with a few counts. The J gene is TRBJ1-4, the V gene TRBV18, with unresolved D. Deletions cut 1 base from V and 5 bases from J, with 5 bases between. Germline V lookup: CDR1 KGHSH, CDR2 LQKENI. The CDR3 sequence is 13 residues long. CDR3 sequence (DNA): TGTGCCAGCTCACCACTACAGAATGAAAAACTGTTTTTT. It encodes CASSPLQNEKLFF.

This clonotype appeared a few times. V and J are TRBV11-2 and TRBJ2-1; 12 bases agree with TRBD2. Germline CDR1 reads SGHAT; CDR2 reads FQNNGV. The CDR3 covers 16 residues. The V segment lost 5 bases and the J segment 5 bases; nucleotides outside the gene matches: 7. The CDR3: CASSSRLAGDHNEQFF. For the CDR3, the DNA is TGTGCCAGCAGCAGCCGACTAGCGGGAGACCACAATGAGCAGTTCTTC. Based on the CDR3 plus reference TRBV11-2 and TRBJ2-1, the full variable domain is EAGVAQSPRYKIIEKRQSVAFWCNPISGHATLYWYQQILGQGPKLLIQFQNNGVVDDSQLPKDRFSAERLKGVDSTLKIQPAKLEDSAVYLCASSSRLAGDHNEQFFGPGTRLTVL.

This clonotype was seen a handful of times. The chain links TRBV6-4 to TRBJ2-1; D ambiguous. The CDR3 totals 13 residues. CDR1 MRHNA and CDR2 SNTAGT come from the germline V gene. V lost 0 bases and J lost 12, with 12 bases in between. CDR3 protein: CASSDSWAGMQFF. CDR3 bases: TGTGCCAGCAGTGACTCTTGGGCAGGAATGCAGTTCTTC.

This clonotype was counted a few times. The chain couples TRBV7-2 to TRBJ2-1, with 7 bases fitting TRBD1. Germline trimming cut 5 bases from V and 0 bases from J; bases unmatched to any gene: 4. CDR1 is SGHTA and CDR2 is FQGNSA in the germline V gene. The CDR3 is made up of 15 amino acids. The CDR3 region has the DNA TGTGCCAGCAGCGTCGCAGGGGGCTCCTACAATGAGCAGTTCTTC. Translated: CASSVAGGSYNEQFF.

This clonotype was seen more than once but under ten times. The chain is built from TRBV6-2 or TRBV6-3 and TRBJ2-2; 7 bases map to TRBD2. Trimming cost V 2 bases and J 5 bases; bases outside gene matches: 5. Germline CDR1 is MNHEY and CDR2 is SVGEGT. The CDR3 consists of 15 residues. The CDR3 sequence is CASSYHGGGTGELFF. DNA for the CDR3: TGTGCCAGCAGTTACCACGGGGGAGGGACCGGGGAGCTGTTTTTT.

The rearrangement joins TRBV6-1 to TRBJ1-1, with D maybe TRBD1 (6 bases). Deletions cut 7 bases from V and 6 bases from J, with 21 bases between. CDR3 length: 15 residues. Germline assignment: CDR1 MNHNS and CDR2 SASEGT. The CDR3, as DNA: TGTGCCAGCACCACCAATTCGTTGGGGGCGCCTGAAGCTTTCTTT. This sequence encodes CASTTNSLGAPEAFF.

The chain uses TRBV29-1 and TRBJ2-7, with a weak D call TRBD1 (6 bases). The CDR3 extends over 15 amino acids. Germline assignment: CDR1 SQVTM and CDR2 ANQGSEA. Trimming stripped 2 bases from V and 0 bases from J, with 14 bases between. CDR3 sequence: CSVEIGQGTSYEQYF. CDR3 DNA sequence: TGCAGCGTTGAAATAGGGCAGGGGACCTCCTACGAGCAGTACTTC.

This clonotype was seen only a few times. The chain carries TRBV20-1 and TRBJ1-5, with a possible D match to TRBD1 (6 bases). Germline-derived CDR1 and CDR2 are DFQATT and SNEGSKA (reference sequence). The V end lost 5 bases, the J end lost 4 bases, and 15 bases lay between the germline ends. The CDR3 loop spans 14 amino acids. CDR3 protein: CSAPGVRGNQPQHF. DNA of the CDR3: TGCAGTGCTCCCGGTGTGAGGGGGAATCAGCCCCAGCATTTT.

This clonotype was detected ten times or more. The chain carries TRBV12-3 or TRBV12-4 and TRBJ1-1; no clear D. The CDR3 spans 12 residues. The CDR3 reads CGVGNGLTEAFF. CDR3 coding DNA: TGTGGCGTCGGAAACGGGCTCACTGAAGCTTTCTTT.

This clonotype was found a few times. The chain combines TRBV3-1 with TRBJ2-1; TRBD2 aligns across 12 bases. The CDR3 totals 15 residues. The trim removed 1 base at V and 12 bases at J, leaving 7 bases unmatched. The germline gives CDR1 LGHDT, CDR2 YNNKEL (reference sequence). Written as DNA, the CDR3 is TGTGCCAGCAGCCAAGGACTAGCGGGAGTTATCGGGCAGTTCTTC. Protein sequence: CASSQGLAGVIGQFF.